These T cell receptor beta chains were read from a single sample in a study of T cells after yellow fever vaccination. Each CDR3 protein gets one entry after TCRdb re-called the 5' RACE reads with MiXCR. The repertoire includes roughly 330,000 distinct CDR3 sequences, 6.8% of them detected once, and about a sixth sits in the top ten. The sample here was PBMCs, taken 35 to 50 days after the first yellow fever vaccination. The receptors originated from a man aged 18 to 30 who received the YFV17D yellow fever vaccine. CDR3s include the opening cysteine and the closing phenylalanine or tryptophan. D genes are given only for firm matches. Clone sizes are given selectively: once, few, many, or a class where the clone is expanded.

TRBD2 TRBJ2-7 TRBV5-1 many TGCGCCAGCAGCCCCGGGACTAGCGGAACCTACGAGCAGTACTTC CASSPGTSGTYEQYF
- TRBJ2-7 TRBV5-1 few TGCGCCAGCAGCTTGGCCTTGGGGGGCCCCTACGAGCAGTACTTC CASSLALGGPYEQYF
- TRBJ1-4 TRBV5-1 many TGCGCCAGCCGCAGGGGTAGGAATGAAAAACTGTTTTTT CASRRGRNEKLFF
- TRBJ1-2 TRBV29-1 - TGCAGCGCCACCGGGGCTAATGGCTACACCTTC CSATGANGYTF
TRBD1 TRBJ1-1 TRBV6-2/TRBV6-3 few TGTGCCAGCAGGTGGACAGGCGTTTACACTGAAGCTTTCTTT CASRWTGVYTEAFF
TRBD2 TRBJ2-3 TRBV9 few TGTGCCAGCAGCTACCTAGCGGGGGGGCCCCCCGATACGCAGTATTTT CASSYLAGGPPDTQYF
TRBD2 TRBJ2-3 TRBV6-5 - TGTGCCAGCAGTTACTTTTCCGGGGGGGCTAAGGATACGCAGTATTTT CASSYFSGGAKDTQYF
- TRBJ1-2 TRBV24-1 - TGTGCCACCCCTATGGGGGACGGGGAGATTCATGGCTACACCTTC CATPMGDGEIHGYTF
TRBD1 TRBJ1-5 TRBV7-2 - TGTGCCAGCAGCTCAACCGGACAGGGGGATCAGCCCCAGCATTTT CASSSTGQGDQPQHF
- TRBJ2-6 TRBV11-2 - TGTGCCAGCAGCTGGGCACGCCTTAGAGCTGGAACTTTC CASSWARLRAGTF
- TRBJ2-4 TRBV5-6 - TGTGCCAGCCATAGGGGGGCCAAAAACATTCAGTACTTC CASHRGAKNIQYF
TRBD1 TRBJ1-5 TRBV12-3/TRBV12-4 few TGTGCCAGCAATGACAGGGAATGGCCCCAGCATTTT CASNDREWPQHF
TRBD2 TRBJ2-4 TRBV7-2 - TGTGCCAGCAGCCCTAGCGGGGGGCATGACAAAAACATTCAGTACTTC CASSPSGGHDKNIQYF
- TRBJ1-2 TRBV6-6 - TGTGCCAGCAGTTCACAGCTCTATGGCTACACCTTC CASSSQLYGYTF
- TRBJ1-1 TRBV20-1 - TGCAGTGCTAGAGACGTCCAAGGTGGTCCTGAAGCTTTCTTT CSARDVQGGPEAFF
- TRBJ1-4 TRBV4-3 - TGCGCCAGCAGCCAAGTGGGGAGGGCTAATGAAAAACTGTTTTTT CASSQVGRANEKLFF
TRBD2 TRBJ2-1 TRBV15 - TGTGCCACCAGCAGAAGGACTAGCGGGGACTACAATGAGCAGTTCTTC CATSRRTSGDYNEQFF
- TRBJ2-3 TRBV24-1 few TGTGCCACCAGTGATGGGACAAGCGCAGATACGCAGTATTTT CATSDGTSADTQYF
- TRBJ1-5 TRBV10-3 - TGTGCCATCAGTGTTAAGGACGGAGATCAGCCCCAGCATTTT CAISVKDGDQPQHF
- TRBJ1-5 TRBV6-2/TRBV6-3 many TGTGCCAGCAGTTACTCATACGGGCCCCAGCATTTT CASSYSYGPQHF
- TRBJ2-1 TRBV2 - TGTGCCAGCGGTCGGTCCTCGCGCTACAATGAGCAGTTCTTC CASGRSSRYNEQFF
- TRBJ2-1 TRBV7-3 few TGTGCCAGCAGCCCCCAGTCGGGGCCCTACAATGAGCAGTTCTTC CASSPQSGPYNEQFF
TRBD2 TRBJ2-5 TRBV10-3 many TGTGCCATCAGTGGGACTAGCGGCCAAGAGACCCAGTACTTC CAISGTSGQETQYF
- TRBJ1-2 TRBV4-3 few TGCGCCAGCAGCCAAGATCCGACAGGACTCGGAGGGGGCTACACCTTC CASSQDPTGLGGGYTF
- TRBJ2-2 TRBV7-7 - TGTGCTAGCAGCAGAACTCCCGGTGCCGGGGAGCTGTTTTTT CASSRTPGAGELFF
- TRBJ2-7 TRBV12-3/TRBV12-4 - TGTGCCAGCAGTCCCGGACCGTGGAATTACGAGCAGTACTTC CASSPGPWNYEQYF
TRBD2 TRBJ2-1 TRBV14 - TGTGCCAGCAGCCCCGGACTAGCGGTACTCTACAATGAGCAGTTCTTC CASSPGLAVLYNEQFF
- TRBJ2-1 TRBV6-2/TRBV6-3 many TGTGCCAGTGCCCTGGGCCCGGGAAATGAGCAGTTCTTC CASALGPGNEQFF
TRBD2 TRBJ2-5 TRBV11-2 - TGTGCCAGCAGCCCCCAGTGGACTAGCGGGGGAGGCAGTGAGACCCAGTACTTC CASSPQWTSGGGSETQYF
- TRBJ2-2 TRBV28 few TGTGCCAGCCTCACGGTTAACACCGGGGAGCTGTTTTTT CASLTVNTGELFF
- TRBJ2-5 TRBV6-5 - TGTGCCAGCAGTTACTCCATGGTGGAGGAGACCCAGTACTTC CASSYSMVEETQYF
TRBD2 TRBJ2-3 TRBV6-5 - TGTGCCAGCAGTTACTCGATCGGGGGGGCCGGAACAGATACGCAGTATTTT CASSYSIGGAGTDTQYF
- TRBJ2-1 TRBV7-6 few TGTGCCAGCAGCTCCCCGACAGAGTCCTACAATGAGCAGTTCTTC CASSSPTESYNEQFF
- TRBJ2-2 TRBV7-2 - TGTGCCAGCAGCTTTTACTTCCCGGACACCGGGGAGCTGTTTTTT CASSFYFPDTGELFF
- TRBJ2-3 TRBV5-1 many TGCGCCAGCAGCGCCGACAGCGCCGGAGATACGCAGTATTTT CASSADSAGDTQYF
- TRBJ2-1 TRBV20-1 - TGCAGTGCTAGAGATCATTCCGGGGGCAGGGTCTATGAGCAGTTCTTC CSARDHSGGRVYEQFF
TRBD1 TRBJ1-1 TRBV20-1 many TGCAGTGCTAGACCAGGGGGTATGAACACTGAAGCTTTCTTT CSARPGGMNTEAFF
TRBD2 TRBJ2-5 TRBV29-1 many TGCAGCGTTGAAAATTTTGCGGGGGGGGCTAAGACCCAGTACTTC CSVENFAGGAKTQYF
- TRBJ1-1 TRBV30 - TGTGCCTACAAAAGACGAGGGGGCACTGAAGCTTTCTTT CAYKRRGGTEAFF
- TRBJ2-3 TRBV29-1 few TGCAGCGTTGAAGGAGGGGGAGATACGCAGTATTTT CSVEGGGDTQYF
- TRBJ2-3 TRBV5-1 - TGCGCCAGCAGCTACCCCGGGGGGCCCGGCACAGATACGCAGTATTTT CASSYPGGPGTDTQYF
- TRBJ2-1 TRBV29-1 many TGCAGCGTTGTAGGATGGGGTGAGCAGTTCTTC CSVVGWGEQFF
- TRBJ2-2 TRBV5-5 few TGTGCCAGCAGCTTGGCCGGGGGCAGCGGGGAGCTGTTTTTT CASSLAGGSGELFF
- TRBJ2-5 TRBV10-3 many TGTGCCATCAGTGAGAGTCTGGAGACCCAAGAGACCCAGTACTTC CAISESLETQETQYF
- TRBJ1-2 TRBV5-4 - TGTGCCAGCAGCAATGACGGGGGTTATGGCTACACCTTC CASSNDGGYGYTF
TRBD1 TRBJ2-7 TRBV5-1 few TGCGCCAGCAGCTCGTCCGGACAGGTTTACGAGCAGTACTTC CASSSSGQVYEQYF
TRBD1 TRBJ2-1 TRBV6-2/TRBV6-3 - TGTGCCAGCAGTTACTCGCCCGACAGGGGTCCCTACAATGAGCAGTTCTTC CASSYSPDRGPYNEQFF
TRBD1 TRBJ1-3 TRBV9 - TGTGCCAGCAGCGTAGGAGTCGGGACAGGACTCTCTGGAAACACCATATATTTT CASSVGVGTGLSGNTIYF
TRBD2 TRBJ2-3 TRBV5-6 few TGTGCCAGCAGCTTGTCCAGCGGGGGGATCACAGATACGCAGTATTTT CASSLSSGGITDTQYF
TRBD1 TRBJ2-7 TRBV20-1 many TGCAGTGCTAGGCCCGGACAGGGGGCCCTATCCTACGAGCAGTACTTC CSARPGQGALSYEQYF
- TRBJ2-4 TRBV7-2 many TGTGCCAGCAGCTCCCTACGAAGGGACATTCAGTACTTC CASSSLRRDIQYF
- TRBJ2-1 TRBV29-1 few TGCAGCGCCAAGCACGGTACGAGCTCCTACAATGAGCAGTTCTTC CSAKHGTSSYNEQFF
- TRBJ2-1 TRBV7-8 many TGTGCCAGCAGCATCAAACAGAGCTCCTACAATGAGCAGTTCTTC CASSIKQSSYNEQFF
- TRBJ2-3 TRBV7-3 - TGTGCCAGCAGCCCCCAACCAGGAGCCACAGATACGCAGTATTTT CASSPQPGATDTQYF